This T cell receptor beta chain came from a study of identical twins. Study-wide results and caveats: Findings depended on cross-sectional statistics rather than tracking the same donors. Twin pairs' shared out-of-frame alpha sequences were enriched in low generation probability. Carriage of fewer insertions was seen in abundant cord blood beta clonotypes, whereas memory repertoires showed none.

Of note for this clonotype: Its antigen remains unknown.

TCRdb independently ran MiXCR on the 5' RACE reads; one entry per CDR3 protein. This sample has about 690,000 distinct CDR3 sequences; around 6.1% occur once, and the top ten carry about 2%. V lost 8 bases and J lost 7, with 8 bases in between. The CDR3 runs 11 residues. Germline CDR1 reads MNHEY; CDR2 reads SMNVEV (reference sequence). This receptor was taken from a man between 18 and 29 years old in good health. This sequence joins TRBV27 and TRBJ2-2; no clear D gene. The material sequenced was naive T cells sorted from blood. The CDR3 is CASRISGELFF. The CDR3 DNA reads TGTGCCAGCCGCATTAGCGGGGAGCTGTTTTTT.